The sequence of this T cell receptor beta chain was determined in a study of somatic mutations in cytotoxic T cells in rheumatoid arthritis. Across the whole study: Patients gave 30 ml EDTA peripheral blood immediately after diagnosis, prior to starting treatment. A subset of V beta antibody-stained T-cell populations was isolated by flow sorting, reaching nearly 100% purity, and this subset included V beta1+ cells that went on to TCRB sequencing.

Between the trimmed V and J ends, which lost 3 bases and 4 bases, there was a span of 16 bases. The CDR3 runs to 15 residues. The germline V gene has CDR1 GTSNPN and CDR2 SVGIG (reference sequence). As regards this clone: Its cognate antigen is unknown.

Some clones are missing from TCRdb's copy, which holds only in-frame ones; the method was immunoSEQ multiplex PCR. The sample lists some 16,000 clones, around 80% occurring once. Findings and caveats of the study: For patients with rheumatoid arthritis, CD8+ clonality went up with age, while healthy controls showed no such change.

The chain links TRBV30 to TRBJ1-5; D is unresolved. Sequencing was done on a sample of CD8+ T cells sorted from blood. The receptor comes from an adult with rheumatoid arthritis. In DNA form, the CDR3 reads TGTGCCTGGAGCTCAGGACGGAGTTCAAATCAGCCCCAGCATTTT. Translating it yields CAWSSGRSSNQPQHF.